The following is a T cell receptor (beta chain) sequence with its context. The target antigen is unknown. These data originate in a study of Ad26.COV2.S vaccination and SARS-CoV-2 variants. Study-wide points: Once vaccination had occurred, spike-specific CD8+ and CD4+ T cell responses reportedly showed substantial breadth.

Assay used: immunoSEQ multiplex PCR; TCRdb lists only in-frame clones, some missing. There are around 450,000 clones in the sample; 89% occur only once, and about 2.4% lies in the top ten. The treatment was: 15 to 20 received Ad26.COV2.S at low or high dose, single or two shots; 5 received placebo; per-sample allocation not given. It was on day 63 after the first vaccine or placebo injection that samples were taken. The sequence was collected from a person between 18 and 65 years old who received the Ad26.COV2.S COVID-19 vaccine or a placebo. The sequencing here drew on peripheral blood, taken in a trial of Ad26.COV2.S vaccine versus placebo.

The CDR3: CASSLGTYAYDEQFF. Here the CDR3 DNA reads TGCGCCAGCAGCTTGGGGACCTATGCTTACGATGAGCAGTTCTTC. V usage is TRBV5-1 and J usage is TRBJ2-1; D unclear. There are 15 residues in the CDR3. CDR1 is SGHRS, CDR2 YFSETQ, per germline. Trimming stripped 0 bases from V and 8 bases from J, with 15 bases between.